This TCR beta chain was retrieved from a study of CD8 T cells in ankylosing spondylitis. One entry per CDR3 protein results from TCRdb running MiXCR on the 5' RACE reads. The table has under 950,000 distinct CDR3 sequences, 15% to 20% seen once. Trimming left V 4 bases short and J 6 bases short, with 8 bases between. The CDR3 runs to 13 residues. CDR1 and CDR2 (germline): KGHDR, SFDVKD. This clonotype appeared a few times. Antigen: not known. Study-level results: Matched ankylosing spondylitis synovial fluid reportedly contained a significantly enriched population of disease-linked clones. There was a TCR beta motif, made of fewer than 10 highly homologous variants, that appeared characteristic of ankylosing spondylitis blood.

V and J are TRBV24-1 and TRBJ2-2; D is unclear. This sequence was found in a male donor with ankylosing spondylitis. Source material: blood, either unsorted or a sorted T cell fraction (not recorded which). CDR3 sequence (DNA): TGTGCCACCAGTGACCTAAGCGCCGGGGAGCTGTTTTTT. This translates into CATSDLSAGELFF.